The clone carrying this T cell receptor (beta chain) was seen more than once but under ten times. Its antigen is not known. The entry originates in a study of glioma-infiltrating T cells. Study-level findings and limits: Non-neoplastic patients had below-expected tissue-blood divergence, while all gliomas exceeded expectation.

Amplification of TCR alpha and beta CDR3 regions from RNA used iRepertoire nested multiplex PCR. One entry per CDR3 protein, called by TCRdb with MiXCR from the multiplex PCR reads. The data hold about 180,000 distinct CDR3 sequences, with 43% observed a single time. Deletions cut 3 bases from V and 2 bases from J, with 11 bases between. Germline values: CDR1 MDHEN, CDR2 SYDVKM. This CDR3 region has 15 residues. The origin of this receptor is a human donor with low-grade glioma or glioblastoma, undergoing nonglioma brain surgery, or in good health (not recorded which). The sample taken for sequencing was glioma tissue, nonneoplastic brain tissue, or PBMCs (not recorded which). The V gene is TRBV28, the J gene TRBJ1-3, with no clear D. The CDR3 region has the DNA TGTGCCAGCAGTTTGTCCTGGGGAGCTGGAAACACCATATATTTT. This gives the protein CASSLSWGAGNTIYF.